This is a list of T cell receptor beta chains from one sample in a study of T cell responses to AZD1222 COVID-19 vaccine. Measured with immunoSEQ multiplex PCR; TCRdb has only the in-frame clones, and not every one. The table has under 200,000 clones, just over 90% seen once. Sequencing used peripheral blood, obtained 28 days after the second dose of the MenACWY control vaccine. These receptors all come from an adult who received the MenACWY meningococcal vaccine as a control. The CDR3 runs from the conserved cysteine through the conserved F or W. A D gene is named only where the DNA matches it firmly. Clone size is not always given. Where it is, it says once, few, many or a class for expanded clones.

J gene: TRBJ1-1
clone size: NA
V gene: TRBV7-2
D gene: NA
CDR3 protein: CASSFSHRNTEAFF
CDR3 DNA: TGTGCCAGCAGCTTTTCTCACAGGAACACTGAAGCTTTCTTT

J gene: TRBJ2-7
clone size: NA
V gene: TRBV24-1
D gene: NA
CDR3 protein: CATSDLAGTVLYEQYF
CDR3 DNA: TGTGCCACCAGTGATTTGGCCGGGACGGTTCTCTACGAGCAGTACTTC

J gene: TRBJ2-5
clone size: NA
V gene: TRBV6-1
D gene: NA
CDR3 protein: CASSERTYTGQETQYF
CDR3 DNA: TGTGCCAGCAGTGAAAGGACTTACACGGGCCAAGAGACCCAGTACTTC

J gene: TRBJ2-3
clone size: NA
V gene: TRBV27
D gene: NA
CDR3 protein: CASSLGGGFTDTQYF
CDR3 DNA: TGTGCCAGCAGTTTAGGCGGCGGTTTCACAGATACGCAGTATTTT

J gene: TRBJ1-5
clone size: NA
V gene: TRBV5-1
D gene: TRBD1
CDR3 protein: CASSLSPGGSNQPQHF
CDR3 DNA: TGCGCCAGCAGCTTGTCGCCAGGGGGTAGCAATCAGCCCCAGCATTTT

J gene: TRBJ1-2
clone size: NA
V gene: TRBV9
D gene: NA
CDR3 protein: CASSVGFSSGYTF
CDR3 DNA: TGTGCCAGCAGCGTAGGGTTCAGTTCAGGCTACACCTTC

J gene: TRBJ2-5
clone size: NA
V gene: TRBV5-1
D gene: NA
CDR3 protein: CASSFSGGVETQYF
CDR3 DNA: TGCGCCAGCAGCTTCAGTGGGGGAGTGGAGACCCAGTACTTC

J gene: TRBJ2-2
clone size: once
V gene: TRBV5-1
D gene: NA
CDR3 protein: CASSLGTDTGELFF
CDR3 DNA: TGCGCCAGCAGCTTGGGGACCGACACCGGGGAGCTGTTTTTT

J gene: TRBJ2-1
clone size: NA
V gene: TRBV4-1
D gene: TRBD2
CDR3 protein: CASSQEELAGGYNEQFF
CDR3 DNA: TGCGCCAGCAGCCAAGAGGAATTGGCGGGAGGGTACAATGAGCAGTTCTTC

J gene: TRBJ2-3
clone size: NA
V gene: TRBV5-1
D gene: TRBD1
CDR3 protein: CASSEGQSTDTQYF
CDR3 DNA: TGCGCCAGCAGCGAGGGACAGAGCACAGATACGCAGTATTTT

J gene: TRBJ1-2
clone size: NA
V gene: TRBV28
D gene: TRBD1
CDR3 protein: CASGGGYGYTF
CDR3 DNA: TGTGCCTCAGGGGGCGGCTATGGCTACACCTTC

J gene: TRBJ2-7
clone size: NA
V gene: TRBV24-1
D gene: TRBD2
CDR3 protein: CATSDSGLADSSYEQYF
CDR3 DNA: TGTGCCACCAGTGATTCAGGACTAGCGGACAGCTCCTACGAGCAGTACTTC

J gene: TRBJ2-5
clone size: NA
V gene: TRBV19
D gene: TRBD1
CDR3 protein: CASSTTGGAETQYF
CDR3 DNA: TGTGCCAGTAGTACGACAGGGGGCGCGGAGACCCAGTACTTC

J gene: TRBJ2-7
clone size: NA
V gene: TRBV6-5
D gene: TRBD1
CDR3 protein: CATIRTGVVSGEQYF
CDR3 DNA: TGTGCCACCATTAGAACAGGGGTTGTATCCGGCGAGCAGTACTTC

J gene: TRBJ1-1
clone size: NA
V gene: TRBV18
D gene: NA
CDR3 protein: CASSPGQRRRTEAFF
CDR3 DNA: TGTGCCAGCTCACCCGGACAGCGACGTCGCACTGAAGCTTTCTTT

J gene: TRBJ2-1
clone size: once
V gene: TRBV9
D gene: NA
CDR3 protein: CASSVVLSYNEQFF
CDR3 DNA: TGTGCCAGCAGCGTCGTTCTTTCCTACAATGAGCAGTTCTTC

J gene: TRBJ2-1
clone size: NA
V gene: TRBV9
D gene: NA
CDR3 protein: CASSSELNQEQFF
CDR3 DNA: TGTGCCAGCAGCTCGGAATTGAATCAGGAGCAGTTCTTC

J gene: TRBJ1-5
clone size: NA
V gene: TRBV5-6
D gene: NA
CDR3 protein: CASSSWRIGTRRNQPQHF
CDR3 DNA: TGTGCCAGCAGCTCCTGGAGGATAGGGACCAGACGCAATCAGCCCCAGCATTTT

J gene: TRBJ2-3
clone size: NA
V gene: TRBV9
D gene: NA
CDR3 protein: CASSVFPGGTDTQYF
CDR3 DNA: TGTGCCAGCAGCGTATTCCCTGGGGGCACAGATACGCAGTATTTT

J gene: TRBJ1-5
clone size: NA
V gene: TRBV6-2/TRBV6-3
D gene: TRBD1
CDR3 protein: CASSKQGATGQPQHF
CDR3 DNA: TGTGCCAGCAGTAAACAGGGGGCGACGGGTCAGCCCCAGCATTTT

J gene: TRBJ1-1
clone size: NA
V gene: TRBV24-1
D gene: NA
CDR3 protein: CATSDSGDTEAFF
CDR3 DNA: TGTGCCACCAGTGATTCAGGGGACACTGAAGCTTTCTTT

J gene: TRBJ2-4
clone size: NA
V gene: TRBV18
D gene: NA
CDR3 protein: CASPRGNIQYF
CDR3 DNA: TGTGCCAGCCCTCGGGGAAACATTCAGTACTTC

J gene: TRBJ2-7
clone size: NA
V gene: TRBV6-5
D gene: TRBD2
CDR3 protein: CASSPGSGLGYEQYF
CDR3 DNA: TGTGCCAGCAGCCCCGGGTCGGGACTAGGTTACGAGCAGTACTTC

J gene: TRBJ1-4
clone size: NA
V gene: TRBV6-1
D gene: NA
CDR3 protein: CASSEAGLQEKLFF
CDR3 DNA: TGTGCCAGCAGTGAAGCAGGGCTACAGGAAAAACTGTTTTTT

J gene: TRBJ1-1
clone size: NA
V gene: TRBV29-1
D gene: NA
CDR3 protein: CSALGGRDTEAFF
CDR3 DNA: TGCAGCGCCCTCGGGGGGCGAGACACTGAAGCTTTCTTT

J gene: TRBJ1-3
clone size: NA
V gene: TRBV19
D gene: NA
CDR3 protein: CASSIAGARSGNTIYF
CDR3 DNA: TGTGCCAGTAGTATAGCGGGGGCGCGGAGTGGAAACACCATATATTTT

J gene: TRBJ2-5
clone size: NA
V gene: TRBV18
D gene: NA
CDR3 protein: CASSKQNQETQYF
CDR3 DNA: TGTGCCAGCTCAAAACAGAACCAAGAGACCCAGTACTTC

J gene: TRBJ1-2
clone size: NA
V gene: TRBV7-2
D gene: TRBD1
CDR3 protein: CASSLAGGQANYGYTF
CDR3 DNA: TGTGCCAGCAGCTTAGCGGGGGGACAGGCCAACTATGGCTACACCTTC

J gene: TRBJ1-6
clone size: NA
V gene: TRBV28
D gene: TRBD1
CDR3 protein: CASSSSGTGVSPLHF
CDR3 DNA: TGTGCCAGCAGTTCCTCCGGGACAGGCGTTTCACCCCTCCACTTT

J gene: TRBJ2-3
clone size: NA
V gene: TRBV3-1/TRBV3-2
D gene: TRBD2
CDR3 protein: CASSHQAGGPPDTQYF
CDR3 DNA: TGTGCCAGCAGCCACCAAGCGGGAGGGCCCCCAGATACGCAGTATTTT

J gene: TRBJ1-6
clone size: NA
V gene: TRBV30
D gene: NA
CDR3 protein: CAWDGSMNNSPLHF
CDR3 DNA: TGTGCCTGGGACGGAAGTATGAATAATTCACCCCTCCACTTT

J gene: TRBJ2-2
clone size: NA
V gene: TRBV5-1
D gene: NA
CDR3 protein: CASSFSGPPTGELFF
CDR3 DNA: TGCGCCAGCAGCTTCTCCGGCCCCCCGACCGGGGAGCTGTTTTTT

J gene: TRBJ1-2
clone size: NA
V gene: TRBV19
D gene: NA
CDR3 protein: CASSMNYGYTF
CDR3 DNA: TGTGCCAGTAGTATGAACTATGGCTACACCTTC

J gene: TRBJ1-2
clone size: NA
V gene: TRBV24-1
D gene: NA
CDR3 protein: CATSDERGYTF
CDR3 DNA: TGTGCCACCAGTGATGAACGGGGCTACACCTTC

J gene: TRBJ1-5
clone size: NA
V gene: TRBV28
D gene: NA
CDR3 protein: CASGEGVIQPQHF
CDR3 DNA: TGTGCCAGCGGCGAGGGGGTCATTCAGCCCCAGCATTTT

J gene: TRBJ2-2
clone size: NA
V gene: TRBV6-6
D gene: TRBD2
CDR3 protein: CASSRGVAGSTGELFF
CDR3 DNA: TGTGCCAGCAGTCGAGGGGTAGCGGGATCGACCGGGGAGCTGTTTTTT

J gene: TRBJ1-6
clone size: NA
V gene: TRBV7-9
D gene: TRBD1
CDR3 protein: CASSLRDRFSPLHF
CDR3 DNA: TGTGCCAGCAGCCTCCGGGACAGATTTTCACCCCTCCACTTT

J gene: TRBJ1-5
clone size: NA
V gene: TRBV27
D gene: TRBD1
CDR3 protein: CASSPRDRGRRQPQHF
CDR3 DNA: TGTGCCAGCAGTCCTCGGGACAGGGGGCGTCGTCAGCCCCAGCATTTT

J gene: TRBJ1-2
clone size: NA
V gene: TRBV6-5
D gene: TRBD1
CDR3 protein: CASSSGQGTYGYTF
CDR3 DNA: TGTGCCAGCAGTTCCGGACAGGGCACCTATGGCTACACCTTC

J gene: TRBJ1-6
clone size: NA
V gene: TRBV27
D gene: TRBD1
CDR3 protein: CASSTLGQGYNNSPLHF
CDR3 DNA: TGTGCCAGCAGTACCCTCGGACAGGGCTACAATAATTCACCCCTCCACTTT